The clone carrying this T cell receptor (beta chain) appeared a few times. Its matching antigen is unknown. This sample stems from a study of T cell repertoires in cytomegalovirus infection. Across the whole study: Both CMV infection and a matching HLA type were indicated by public TCR beta signatures.

TCRdb processed the reads anew with MiXCR; each CDR3 protein has one entry. The sample lists almost 300,000 distinct CDR3 sequences; roughly 9.3% were seen once. Trimming shortened V by 4 bases and J by 7 bases, and 12 bases separated the two germline ends. The CDR3 has 13 residues. Germline values: CDR1 SGDLS, CDR2 YYNGEE. Study-level results: Of the TCR beta families, the public ones yielded a cumulative frequency that identified carriers of CMV plus the relevant HLA. Dominant in the ex vivo response were TCR beta clonotypes restricted by HLA-C and specific for CMV.

This sequence originates from a human donor in good health (CMV status not recorded). Some clones in this sample may be carry-over from other donors' samples. Sequencing was carried out using PBMCs. The chain combines TRBV9 with TRBJ2-4; a weak D match, TRBD2 (6 bases). This CDR3 reads CASSFSGENIQYF. CDR3 in DNA: TGTGCCAGCAGCTTCTCGGGGGAGAACATTCAGTACTTC. The variable domain in full, with the rest retrieved from reference TRBV9 and TRBJ2-4, is DSGVTQTPKHLITATGQRVTLRCSPRSGDLSVYWYQQSLDQGLQFLIQYYNGEERAKGNILERFSAQQFPDLHSELNLSSLELGDSALYFCASSFSGENIQYFGAGTRLSVL.